This T cell receptor (beta chain) originates from a study of blood T cell repertoires in COVID-19. As for the study in general: The origin of the acute and convalescent COVID-19 samples was the United States, Italy and Spain. The analysed material was cDNA or gDNA that came from T cells, B-cell-depleted T cells, or PBMCs.

Under the authors' procedure: By means of reference gene primer amplification, nucleated cell counts were estimated. Assay used: immunoSEQ multiplex PCR; TCRdb lists only in-frame clones, some missing. V and J calls and clone size are those listed in that table; D and trimming were worked out from the DNA. The sample shows about 200,000 clones, approximately 84% of them seen only once. This TCR was sampled from a human donor with acute or convalescent COVID-19. The donor label of this sample is uncertain. The sample was peripheral blood.

CDR3 nucleotide sequence: TGTGCCAGCAGTCGGGACAGGGATGGCTACACCTTC. Its protein is CASSRDRDGYTF. This chain links TRBV12-3 or TRBV12-4 with TRBJ1-2; TRBD1 aligns across 9 bases. V was pared by 5 bases and J by 6 bases, with 1 base of the junction left unmatched. The CDR3 sequence is 12 residues long.